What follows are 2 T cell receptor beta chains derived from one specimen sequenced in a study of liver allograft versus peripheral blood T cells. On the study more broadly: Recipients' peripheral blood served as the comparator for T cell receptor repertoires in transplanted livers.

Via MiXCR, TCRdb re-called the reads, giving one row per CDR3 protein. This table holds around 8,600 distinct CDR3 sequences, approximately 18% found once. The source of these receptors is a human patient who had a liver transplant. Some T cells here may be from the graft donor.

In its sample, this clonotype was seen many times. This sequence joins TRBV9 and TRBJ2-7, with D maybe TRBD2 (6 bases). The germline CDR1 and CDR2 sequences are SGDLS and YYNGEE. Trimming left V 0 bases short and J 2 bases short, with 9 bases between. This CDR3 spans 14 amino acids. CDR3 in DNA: TGTGCCAGCAGCGTAGGAGGGAGGCCCTACGAGCAGTACTTC. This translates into CASSVGGRPYEQYF.

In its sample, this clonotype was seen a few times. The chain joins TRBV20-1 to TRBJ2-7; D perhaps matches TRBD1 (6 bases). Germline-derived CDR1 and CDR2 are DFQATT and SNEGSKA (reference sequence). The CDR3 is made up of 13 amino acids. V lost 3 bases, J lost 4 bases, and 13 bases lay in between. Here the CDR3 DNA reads TGCAGTGCTAGCTGGGGGCCCGAATACGAGCAGTACTTC. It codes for CSASWGPEYEQYF.